One sample yielded the 25 T cell receptor beta chains listed below, sequenced in a study of T cells in localized non-small cell lung cancer. Using immunoSEQ multiplex PCR, the repertoire was profiled, and TCRdb retains in-frame clones only, with some absent. The data hold some 28,000 clones, with around 90% observed a single time. Sequences were derived from peripheral blood, sampled before any cancer treatment. The source is a woman aged 18-50 years with stage I lung adenocarcinoma.

This chain connects TRBV5-6 to TRBJ2-1, with a tentative D call TRBD2 (6 bases). Germline CDR1 and CDR2: SGHDT and YYEEEE. CDR3 length: 17 residues. V lost 2 bases, J lost 0 bases, and 15 bases lay in between. CDR3 residues: CASSFLSGPRSYNEQFF. As DNA, the CDR3 is TGTGCCAGCAGCTTCCTAAGCGGGCCGCGCTCCTACAATGAGCAGTTCTTC.

The J gene is TRBJ2-1, the V gene TRBV7-2; D perhaps matches TRBD2 (6 bases). Looked up from germline, CDR1 is SGHTA and CDR2 is FQGNSA. Trimming cost V 3 bases and J 7 bases, with 16 bases left between them. The CDR3 totals 15 residues. CDR3 bases: TGTGCCAGCAGCTTCGGAGGGACCTCGCGGAATGAGCAGTTCTTC. Protein product: CASSFGGTSRNEQFF. Combining the CDR3 with reference TRBV7-2 and TRBJ2-1 gives the whole variable domain GAGVSQSPSNKVTEKGKDVELRCDPISGHTALYWYRQSLGQGLEFLIYFQGNSAPDKSGLPSDRFSAERTGGSVSTLTIQRTQQEDSAVYLCASSFGGTSRNEQFFGPGTRLTVL.

This clone was detected once. This chain uses TRBV7-6 with TRBJ2-7; 7 nucleotides agree with TRBD1. There are 15 residues in the CDR3. V lost 4 bases, J lost 6 bases, and 12 bases stayed unmatched. Germline loops: CDR1 SGHVS, CDR2 FNYEAQ. CDR3 sequence reads: CASSSIRDRAFEQYF. Written as DNA, the CDR3 is TGTGCCAGCAGCTCCATCCGAGACAGGGCCTTCGAGCAGTACTTC.

The V call is TRBV15, the J call TRBJ2-1; D ambiguous. The length of the CDR3 is 13 residues. Trimming pared 0 bases from V and 5 bases from J, leaving 5 bases between. The germline gives CDR1 LNHNV, CDR2 YYDKDF (reference sequence). CDR3 in amino acids: CATSREADNEQFF. CDR3 coding DNA: TGTGCCACCAGCAGAGAGGCGGACAATGAGCAGTTCTTC.

The chain employs TRBV29-1 and TRBJ2-5; 7 bases are shared with TRBD2. Germline CDR1 reads SQVTM; CDR2 reads ANQGSEA. J lost 3 bases, V lost 7 bases, and 5 bases had no gene match. CDR3 length: 12 residues. CDR3 DNA sequence: TGCAGCGGGGGAGGGCGGGAAGAGACCCAGTACTTC. Translating gives CSGGGREETQYF.

The V call is TRBV27, the J call TRBJ2-1; perhaps TRBD2 as D (7 bases). This CDR3 region has 15 residues. Germline V gives CDR1 MNHEY, CDR2 SMNVEV (reference sequence). With 3 bases removed from V and 6 bases from J, the gap between germline ends came to 15 bases. The CDR3 DNA is TGTGCCAGCAGTTTTGGGGGGGCGATGATCAATGAGCAGTTCTTC. It is translated as CASSFGGAMINEQFF.

This chain uses TRBV9 with TRBJ1-1, with a weak D call TRBD1 (5 bases). V lost 4 bases and J 8 bases, leaving 18 bases between the germline ends. Germline V gene sequence: CDR1 SGDLS, CDR2 YYNGEE. The CDR3 contains 14 residues. For the CDR3, the DNA is TGTGCCAGCAGCTGGGGGAGTGGGGACGCCGAAGCTTTCTTT. Translation: CASSWGSGDAEAFF.

V is TRBV4-3 and J is TRBJ2-7; 10 bases match TRBD2. The V segment lost 0 bases and the J segment 1 base; nucleotides outside the gene matches: 6. CDR3 size: 17 residues. Germline V gene lookup returns CDR1 LGHNA and CDR2 YSLEER. CDR3 protein: CASSQEPPSGSSYEQYF. CDR3 nucleotides: TGCGCCAGCAGCCAAGAGCCTCCTAGCGGGAGTTCCTACGAGCAGTACTTC.

This clone was found once. This chain uses TRBV21-1 with TRBJ2-4; whether TRBD2, the table's D call, matches the DNA was not checked. TRBV21-1 is classified as a pseudogene. The CDR3 runs 13 residues. CDR3 DNA sequence: TGTGCCAGCAGCCCGAGAGCCAAAAACATTCAGTACTTC. This codes for CASSPRAKNIQYF.

The chain has TRBV27 and TRBJ2-7, with 7 bases that match TRBD1. This CDR3 is built from 16 residues. CDR1 is MNHEY, CDR2 SMNVEV, per germline (reference sequence). J lost 0 bases, V lost 6 bases, and 11 bases had no gene match. CDR3 DNA sequence: TGTGCCAGCAGACCCTGGGGACAGTTAAGCTCCTACGAGCAGTACTTC. Its protein product is CASRPWGQLSSYEQYF.

The CDR3, as DNA: TGTGCCAGCAGCTTGGTGGCGGGTACTGGAAACACCATATATTTT. Protein: CASSLVAGTGNTIYF. V and J are TRBV5-6 and TRBJ1-3; D is uncertain. V was clipped by 0 bases and J by 2 bases, with 9 bases between them. The CDR3 contains 15 residues. Germline assignment: CDR1 SGHDT and CDR2 YYEEEE.

The J gene is TRBJ2-3, the V gene TRBV5-6; TRBD2 might be the D (6 bases). Germline loops: CDR1 SGHDT, CDR2 YYEEEE. This CDR3 comprises 13 residues. With 4 bases removed from V and 3 bases from J, the gap between germline ends came to 9 bases. The chain's CDR3 is CASSESGTDTQYF. The CDR3 nucleotides are TGTGCCAGCAGCGAAAGCGGGACAGATACGCAGTATTTT. Full variable domain (rest looked up from reference TRBV5-6 and TRBJ2-3): DAGVTQSPTHLIKTRGQQVTLRCSPKSGHDTVSWYQQALGQGPQFIFQYYEEEERQRGNFPDRFSGHQFPNYSSELNVNALLLGDSALYLCASSESGTDTQYFGPGTRLTVL.

The CDR3 is CASSESGSSTDTQYF. The CDR3 DNA reads TGTGCCAGCAGCGAGAGCGGGAGTAGCACAGATACGCAGTATTTT. V and J are TRBV9 and TRBJ2-3; TRBD2 aligns across 8 bases. CDR3 length: 15 amino acids. Germline V lookup: CDR1 SGDLS, CDR2 YYNGEE. Trimming cost V 3 bases and J 0 bases; bases outside gene matches: 3.

J is TRBJ1-1 and V is TRBV27, with D unclear. Trimming took off 0 bases at V and 0 bases at J, with 2 bases between the two ends. This CDR3 has 13 amino acids. Germline lookup yields CDR1 MNHEY and CDR2 SMNVEV (reference sequence). DNA for the CDR3: TGTGCCAGCAGTTTATCCGTGAACACTGAAGCTTTCTTT. Its protein is CASSLSVNTEAFF.

V gene TRBV11-3 combines with J gene TRBJ2-1; D remains unclear. Trimming shortened V by 4 bases and J by 4 bases, and 8 bases separated the two germline ends. CDR3 length: 13 residues. Germline assignment: CDR1 SGHNT and CDR2 YENEEA. The chain's CDR3 is CASSSPPYNEQFF. The CDR3 bases are TGTGCCAGCAGCTCCCCGCCTTACAATGAGCAGTTCTTC.

This chain connects TRBV29-1 to TRBJ2-3; either TRBD1 or TRBD2 may fit D (7 bases each). V was cut by 7 bases and J by 2 bases, with 19 bases left in between. The CDR3 totals 15 residues. CDR1 and CDR2 (germline): SQVTM, ANQGSEA. CDR3 bases: TGCAGCGCTGGGATGAGCGGGACAGACACAGATACGCAGTATTTT. The encoded protein is CSAGMSGTDTDTQYF.

The chain links TRBV6-5 to TRBJ1-3; D not certain. There are 12 residues in the CDR3. The germline V gene encodes CDR1 MNHEY and CDR2 SVGAGI. Trimming pared 2 bases from V and 5 bases from J, leaving 4 bases between. The CDR3, as DNA: TGTGCCAGCAGTTACGGAAGAAACACCATATATTTT. Translated: CASSYGRNTIYF.

The gene calls are TRBV13 and TRBJ2-3; D unresolved. From germline, CDR1 is PRHDT and CDR2 FYEKMQ (reference sequence). The V end was cut by 5 bases, the J end by 0 bases, with 9 bases between. The CDR3 contains 14 residues. The CDR3 sequence is CASSAVSSTDTQYF. The CDR3 nucleotides are TGTGCCAGCAGCGCCGTCTCTAGCACAGATACGCAGTATTTT.

This chain uses TRBV27 with TRBJ1-5, with D possibly being TRBD1 (5 bases). The V end lost 3 bases, the J end lost 1 base, and 10 bases lay between the germline ends. CDR1 is MNHEY and CDR2 is SMNVEV in the germline V gene (reference sequence). The CDR3 spans 15 residues. CDR3 residues: CASSLGQLSNQPQHF. CDR3 in DNA: TGTGCCAGCAGTTTGGGGCAGCTCAGCAATCAGCCCCAGCATTTT.

The table lists this clone with a count of one. Relative to the germline gene, one junction end is altered; a read error may explain this. The V gene is TRBV7-7, the J gene TRBJ1-4; D is ambiguous. Germline-derived CDR1 and CDR2 are SSHAT and FNYEAQ (reference sequence). This CDR3 has 14 amino acids. CDR3: CASSNGPIQEKLFF. In DNA form, the CDR3 reads TGTGCTAGCAGCAACGGCCCCATCCAAGAAAAACTGTTTTTT.

This rearrangement joins TRBV11-3 to TRBJ2-7, with 7 bases lining up with TRBD1. The CDR3 consists of 13 residues. Germline trimming cut 8 bases from V and 2 bases from J; bases unmatched to any gene: 6. Germline loops: CDR1 SGHNT, CDR2 YENEEA. The CDR3 spells CASRGQATYEQYF. Here the CDR3 DNA reads TGTGCCAGCCGAGGACAGGCCACCTACGAGCAGTACTTC.

This clone appeared a few times. The chain links TRBV19 to TRBJ2-4, with 7 bases fitting TRBD2. In germline, CDR1 is LNHDA, CDR2 SQIVND (reference sequence). Trimming took 3 bases from V and 6 from J; bases not matched to a gene: 8. This CDR3 is built from 15 residues. CDR3: CASSIGRVDVNIQYF. The CDR3, as DNA: TGTGCCAGTAGTATTGGGAGGGTCGATGTAAACATTCAGTACTTC.

The rearrangement joins TRBV2 to TRBJ2-3, with TRBD1 matching over 10 bases. CDR1 is SNHLY, CDR2 FYNNEI, per germline. This CDR3 has 15 amino acids. The trim removed 6 bases at V and 0 bases at J, leaving 3 bases unmatched. The CDR3 bases are TGTGCCAGCAGCGGGACAGGGGTTAGCACAGATACGCAGTATTTT. Its protein is CASSGTGVSTDTQYF.

J is TRBJ1-5 and V is TRBV28; 7 bases fit TRBD1. This CDR3 has 14 amino acids. CDR1 and CDR2 from the germline V gene are MDHEN and SYDVKM. J lost 2 bases, V lost 3 bases, and 1 base had no gene match. Written as DNA, the CDR3 is TGTGCCAGCAGTTTCGACAGGGGCAATCAGCCCCAGCATTTT. As protein: CASSFDRGNQPQHF.

The V call is TRBV29-1, the J call TRBJ2-7, with D unresolved. V was trimmed by 5 bases and J by 2 bases, leaving 10 bases between them. This CDR3 is 12 amino acids long. Germline V gene lookup returns CDR1 SQVTM and CDR2 ANQGSEA. Written as DNA, the CDR3 is TGCAGCGTTCGCCACAGTACCTACGAGCAGTACTTC. Its translation is CSVRHSTYEQYF.